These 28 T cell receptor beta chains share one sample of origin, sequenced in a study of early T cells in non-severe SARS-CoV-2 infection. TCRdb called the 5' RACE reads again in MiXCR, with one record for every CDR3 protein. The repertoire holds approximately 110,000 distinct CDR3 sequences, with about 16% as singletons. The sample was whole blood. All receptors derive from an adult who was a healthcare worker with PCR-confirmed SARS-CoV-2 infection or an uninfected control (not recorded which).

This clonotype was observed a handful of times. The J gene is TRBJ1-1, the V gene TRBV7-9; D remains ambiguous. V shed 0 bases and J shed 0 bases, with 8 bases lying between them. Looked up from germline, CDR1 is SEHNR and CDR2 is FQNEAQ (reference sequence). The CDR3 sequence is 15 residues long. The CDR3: CASSLALGMNTEAFF. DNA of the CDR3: TGTGCCAGCAGCTTAGCTCTGGGGATGAACACTGAAGCTTTCTTT.

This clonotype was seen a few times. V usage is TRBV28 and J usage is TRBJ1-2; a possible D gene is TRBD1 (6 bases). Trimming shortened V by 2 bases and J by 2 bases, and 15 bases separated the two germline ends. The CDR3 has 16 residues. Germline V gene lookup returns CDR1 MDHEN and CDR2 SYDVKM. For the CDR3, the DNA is TGTGCCAGCAGTTTAGGCTCTGCGGACAGAAACTATGGCTACACCTTC. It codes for CASSLGSADRNYGYTF.

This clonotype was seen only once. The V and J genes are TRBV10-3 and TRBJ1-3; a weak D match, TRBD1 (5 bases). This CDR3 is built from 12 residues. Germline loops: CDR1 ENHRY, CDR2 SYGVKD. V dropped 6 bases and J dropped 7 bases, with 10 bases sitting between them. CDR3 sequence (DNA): TGTGCCATCAGAGACAGTGGGAACACCATATATTTT. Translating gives CAIRDSGNTIYF.

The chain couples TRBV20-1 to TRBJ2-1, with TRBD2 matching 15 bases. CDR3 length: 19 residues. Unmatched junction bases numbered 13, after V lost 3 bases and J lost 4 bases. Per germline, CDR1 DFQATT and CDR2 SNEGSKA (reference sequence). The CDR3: CSASPQWTSGGVTYNEQFF. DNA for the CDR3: TGCAGTGCTAGCCCCCAGTGGACTAGCGGGGGGGTAACATACAATGAGCAGTTCTTC.

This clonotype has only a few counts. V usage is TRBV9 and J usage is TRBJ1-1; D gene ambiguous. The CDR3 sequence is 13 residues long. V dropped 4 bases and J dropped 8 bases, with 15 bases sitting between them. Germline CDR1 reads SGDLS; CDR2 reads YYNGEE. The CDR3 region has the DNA TGTGCCAGCAGCCCTGCTCCAAGCCGGGAAGCTTTCTTT. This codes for CASSPAPSREAFF.

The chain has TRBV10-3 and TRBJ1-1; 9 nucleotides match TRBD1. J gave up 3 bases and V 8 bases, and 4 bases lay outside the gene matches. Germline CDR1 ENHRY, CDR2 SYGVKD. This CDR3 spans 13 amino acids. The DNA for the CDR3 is TGTGCCATCCGGGACAGGGTCGACACTGAAGCTTTCTTT. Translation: CAIRDRVDTEAFF.

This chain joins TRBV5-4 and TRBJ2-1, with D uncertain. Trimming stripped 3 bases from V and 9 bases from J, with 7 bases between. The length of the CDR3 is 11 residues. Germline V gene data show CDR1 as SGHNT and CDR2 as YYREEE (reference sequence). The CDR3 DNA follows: TGTGCCAGCAGCTCCCGGGTTGAGCAGTTCTTC. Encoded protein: CASSSRVEQFF.

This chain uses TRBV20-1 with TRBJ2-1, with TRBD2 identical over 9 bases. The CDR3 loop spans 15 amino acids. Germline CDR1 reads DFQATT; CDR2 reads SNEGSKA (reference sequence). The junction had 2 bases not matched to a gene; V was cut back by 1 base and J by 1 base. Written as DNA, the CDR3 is TGCAGTGCTAGAGGAAGCGGGGGGTCCTACAATGAGCAGTTCTTC. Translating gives CSARGSGGSYNEQFF.

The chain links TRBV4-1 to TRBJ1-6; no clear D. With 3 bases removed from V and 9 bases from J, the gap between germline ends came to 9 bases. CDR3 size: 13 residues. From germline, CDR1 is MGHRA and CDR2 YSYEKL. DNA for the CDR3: TGCGCCAGCAGCCAGGTCGAGGTTTCACCCCTCCACTTT. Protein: CASSQVEVSPLHF.

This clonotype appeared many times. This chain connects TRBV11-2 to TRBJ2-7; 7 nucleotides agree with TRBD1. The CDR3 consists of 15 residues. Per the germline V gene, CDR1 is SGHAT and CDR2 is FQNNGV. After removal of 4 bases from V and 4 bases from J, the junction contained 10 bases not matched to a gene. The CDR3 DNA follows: TGTGCCAGCAGCTCCTTACCGGGACAGTCGTACGAGCAGTACTTC. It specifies CASSSLPGQSYEQYF.

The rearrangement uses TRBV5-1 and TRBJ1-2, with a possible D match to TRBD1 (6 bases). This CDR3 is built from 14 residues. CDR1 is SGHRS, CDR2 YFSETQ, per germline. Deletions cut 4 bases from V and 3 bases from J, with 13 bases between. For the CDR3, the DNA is TGCGCCAGCAGCGCTCCGGGGGCTGACTATGGCTACACCTTC. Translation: CASSAPGADYGYTF. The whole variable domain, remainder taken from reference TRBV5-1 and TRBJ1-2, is KAGVTQTPRYLIKTRGQQVTLSCSPISGHRSVSWYQQTPGQGLQFLFEYFSETQRNKGNFPGRFSGRQFSNSRSEMNVSTLELGDSALYLCASSAPGADYGYTFGSGTRLTVV.

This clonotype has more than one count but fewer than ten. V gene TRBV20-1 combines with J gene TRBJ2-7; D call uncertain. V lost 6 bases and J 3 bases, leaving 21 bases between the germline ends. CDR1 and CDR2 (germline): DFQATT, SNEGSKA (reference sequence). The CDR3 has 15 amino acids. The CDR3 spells CSAPPRPGPDYEQYF. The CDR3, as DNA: TGCAGTGCCCCTCCCCGGCCAGGACCAGACTACGAGCAGTACTTC.

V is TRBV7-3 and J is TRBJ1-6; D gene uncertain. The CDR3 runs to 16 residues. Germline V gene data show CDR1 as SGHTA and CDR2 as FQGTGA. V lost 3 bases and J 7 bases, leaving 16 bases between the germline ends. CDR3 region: CASSLGWQEPNSPLHF. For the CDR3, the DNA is TGTGCCAGCAGCTTGGGCTGGCAGGAACCAAATTCACCCCTCCACTTT.

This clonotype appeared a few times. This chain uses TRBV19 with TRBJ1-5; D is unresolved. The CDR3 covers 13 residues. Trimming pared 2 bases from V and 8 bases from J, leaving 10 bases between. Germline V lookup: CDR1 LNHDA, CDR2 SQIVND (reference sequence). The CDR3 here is CASSISSREPQHF. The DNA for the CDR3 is TGTGCCAGTAGTATAAGCTCCCGGGAGCCCCAGCATTTT.

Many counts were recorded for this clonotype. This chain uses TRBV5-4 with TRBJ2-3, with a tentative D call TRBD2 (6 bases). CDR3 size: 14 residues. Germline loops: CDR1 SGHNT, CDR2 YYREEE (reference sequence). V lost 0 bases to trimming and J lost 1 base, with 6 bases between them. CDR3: CASSLGGGTDTQYF. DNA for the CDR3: TGTGCCAGCAGCTTGGGCGGGGGCACAGATACGCAGTATTTT.

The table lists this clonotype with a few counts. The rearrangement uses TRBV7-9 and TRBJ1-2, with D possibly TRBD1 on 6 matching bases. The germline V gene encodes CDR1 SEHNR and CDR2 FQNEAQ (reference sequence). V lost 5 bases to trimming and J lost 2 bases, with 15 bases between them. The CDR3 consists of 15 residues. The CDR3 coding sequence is TGTGCCAGCAGCCTTCCCCGGGACATCAACTATGGCTACACCTTC. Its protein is CASSLPRDINYGYTF.

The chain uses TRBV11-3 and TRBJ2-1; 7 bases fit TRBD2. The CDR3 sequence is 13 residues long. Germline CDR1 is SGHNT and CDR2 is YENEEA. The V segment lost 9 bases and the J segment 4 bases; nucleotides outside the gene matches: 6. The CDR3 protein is CASAGGGYNEQFF. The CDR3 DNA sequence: TGTGCCAGTGCGGGCGGGGGTTACAATGAGCAGTTCTTC. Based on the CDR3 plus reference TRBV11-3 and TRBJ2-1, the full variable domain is EAGVVQSPRYKIIEKKQPVAFWCNPISGHNTLYWYLQNLGQGPELLIRYENEEAVDDSQLPKDRFSAERLKGVDSTLKIQPAELGDSAVYLCASAGGGYNEQFFGPGTRLTVL.

CDR3 in DNA: TGCGCCAGCAGCTACGACAGGGCGGGTGAAAAACTGTTTTTT. Protein: CASSYDRAGEKLFF. The chain has TRBV5-1 and TRBJ1-4; 7 bases are a match to TRBD1. V lost 3 bases, J lost 7 bases, and 6 bases stayed unmatched. CDR1 SGHRS and CDR2 YFSETQ come from the germline V gene. This CDR3 has 14 amino acids.

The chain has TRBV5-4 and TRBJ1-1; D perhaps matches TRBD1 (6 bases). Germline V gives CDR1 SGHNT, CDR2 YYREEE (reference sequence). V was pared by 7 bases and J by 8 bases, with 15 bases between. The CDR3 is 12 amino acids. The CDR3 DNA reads TGTGCCAGCTCGAGGGGGTACAACGAAGCTTTCTTT. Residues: CASSRGYNEAFF.

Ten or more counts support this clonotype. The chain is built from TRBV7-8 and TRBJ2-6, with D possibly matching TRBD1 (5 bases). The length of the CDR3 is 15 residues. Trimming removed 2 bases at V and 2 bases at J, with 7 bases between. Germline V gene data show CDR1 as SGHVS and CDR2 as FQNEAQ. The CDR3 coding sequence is TGTGCCAGCAGCTTAAGGGGAACTGGGGCCAACGTCCTGACTTTC. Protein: CASSLRGTGANVLTF.

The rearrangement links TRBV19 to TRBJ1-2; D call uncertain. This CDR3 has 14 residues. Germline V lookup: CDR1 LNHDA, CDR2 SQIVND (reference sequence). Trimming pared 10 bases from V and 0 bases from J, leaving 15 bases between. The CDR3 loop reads CATYRATSNYGYTF. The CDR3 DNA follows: TGTGCCACCTACCGGGCTACTTCTAACTATGGCTACACCTTC.

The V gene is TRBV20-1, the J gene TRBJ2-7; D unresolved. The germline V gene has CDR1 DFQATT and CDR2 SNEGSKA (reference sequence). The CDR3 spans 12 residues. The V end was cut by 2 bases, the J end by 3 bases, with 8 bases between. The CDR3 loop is CSARRRGYEQYF. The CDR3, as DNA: TGCAGTGCTAGAAGAAGAGGCTACGAGCAGTACTTC.

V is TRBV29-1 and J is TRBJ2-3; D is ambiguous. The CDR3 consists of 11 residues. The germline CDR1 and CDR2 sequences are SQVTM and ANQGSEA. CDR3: CSTSSTDTQYF. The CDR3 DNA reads TGCAGTACTTCCAGCACAGATACGCAGTATTTT.

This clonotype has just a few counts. The CDR3 spells CASSEEGPRSTDTQYF. The CDR3, as DNA: TGTGCCAGCAGTGAAGAGGGACCACGGAGCACAGATACGCAGTATTTT. This chain joins TRBV25-1 and TRBJ2-3; TRBD1 or TRBD2 may be the D gene (5 bases each). The CDR3 contains 16 residues. Trimming pared 2 bases from V and 0 bases from J, leaving 12 bases between. From germline, CDR1 is MGHDK and CDR2 SYGVNS.

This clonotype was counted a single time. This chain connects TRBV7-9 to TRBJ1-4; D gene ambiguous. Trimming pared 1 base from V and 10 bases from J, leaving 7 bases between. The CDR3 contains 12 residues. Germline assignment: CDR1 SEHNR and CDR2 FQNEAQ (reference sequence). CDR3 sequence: CASSLEEGKLFF. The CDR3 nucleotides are TGTGCCAGCAGCTTAGAGGAGGGAAAACTGTTTTTT. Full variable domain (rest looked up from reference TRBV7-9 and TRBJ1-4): DTGVSQNPRHKITKRGQNVTFRCDPISEHNRLYWYRQTLGQGPEFLTYFQNEAQLEKSRLLSDRFSAERPKGSFSTLEIQRTEQGDSAMYLCASSLEEGKLFFGSGTQLSVL.

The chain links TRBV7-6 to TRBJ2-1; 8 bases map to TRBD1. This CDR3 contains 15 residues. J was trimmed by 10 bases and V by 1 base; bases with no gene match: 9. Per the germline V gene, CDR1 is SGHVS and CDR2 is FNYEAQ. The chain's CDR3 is CASSLGQGTGKEQFF. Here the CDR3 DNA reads TGTGCCAGCAGCTTAGGGCAGGGGACAGGAAAAGAGCAGTTCTTC.

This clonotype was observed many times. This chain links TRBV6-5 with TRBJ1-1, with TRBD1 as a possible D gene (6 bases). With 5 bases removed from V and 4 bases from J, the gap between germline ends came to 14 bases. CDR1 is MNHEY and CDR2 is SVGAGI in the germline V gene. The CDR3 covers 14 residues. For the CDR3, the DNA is TGTGCCAGCAGTCGAAGCCGGGACACCACTGAAGCTTTCTTT. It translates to CASSRSRDTTEAFF.

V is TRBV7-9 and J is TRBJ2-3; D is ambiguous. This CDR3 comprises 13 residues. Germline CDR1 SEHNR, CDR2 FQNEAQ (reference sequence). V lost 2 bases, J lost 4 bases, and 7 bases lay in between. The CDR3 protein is CASSLIPADTQYF. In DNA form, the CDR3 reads TGTGCCAGCAGCTTAATACCCGCAGATACGCAGTATTTT.